This entry describes one TCR beta chain. The germline V gene encodes CDR1 MNHEY and CDR2 SMNVEV (reference sequence). The CDR3 extends over 15 amino acids. Trimming left V 3 bases short and J 6 bases short, with 14 bases between. This sample was included in a study of control samples from healthy donors and cancer patients. Data came from immunoSEQ multiplex PCR; TCRdb stores just in-frame clones and leaves some out. Of 70,000 to 85,000 clones listed, 70% to 85% are singletons. The clonotype comes from a man in his sixties with head and neck cancer. This chain joins TRBV27 and TRBJ2-2; D may be TRBD1 (5 bases). Material: PBMCs. The chain's CDR3 is CASSFTRVSAGELFF. In DNA, the CDR3 is TGTGCCAGCAGTTTTACCAGGGTCTCGGCCGGGGAGCTGTTTTTT.